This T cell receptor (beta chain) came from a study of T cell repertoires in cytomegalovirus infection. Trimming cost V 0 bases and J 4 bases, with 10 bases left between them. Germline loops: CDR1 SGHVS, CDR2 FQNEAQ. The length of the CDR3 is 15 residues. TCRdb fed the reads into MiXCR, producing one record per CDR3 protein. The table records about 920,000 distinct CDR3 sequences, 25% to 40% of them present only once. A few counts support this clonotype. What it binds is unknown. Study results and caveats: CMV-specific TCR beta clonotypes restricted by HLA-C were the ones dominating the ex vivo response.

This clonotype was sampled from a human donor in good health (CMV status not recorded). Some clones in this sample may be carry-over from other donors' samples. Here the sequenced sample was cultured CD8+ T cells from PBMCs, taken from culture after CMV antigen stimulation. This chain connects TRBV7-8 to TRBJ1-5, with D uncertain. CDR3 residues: CASSLARRGNQPQHF. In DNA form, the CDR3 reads TGTGCCAGCAGCTTAGCACGCCGAGGGAATCAGCCCCAGCATTTT.